This T cell receptor (beta chain) was found in a study of spatial heterogeneity in lung cancer. Across the whole study: Detection consistently captured more beta-chain sequences than alpha-chain sequences. In tumor regions, TCR transcript counts tracked strongly with a T cell module score from matched bulk RNA-seq.

Study-wide points: It was found that expanded intratumoral alpha and beta TCR counts tracked tumor mutation counts. Nonsynonymous mutation counts, ubiquitous and regional, were tracked by the respective counts of ubiquitous and regional expanded TCRs.

TCRdb re-analysed the 5' RACE reads in MiXCR, keeping a single row per CDR3 protein. The data show approximately 17,000 distinct CDR3 sequences, around 6.8% seen once. V was pared by 4 bases and J by 0 bases, with 6 bases of the junction left unmatched. In germline, CDR1 is DFQATT, CDR2 SNEGSKA (reference sequence). The CDR3 extends over 16 amino acids. Sample share makes this clonotype medium-sized (0.01 to 0.1%). What it recognizes is unknown. As for time point: sample taken at primary tumor resection. Whole RNA, isolated from tumor, nontumor lung or frozen PBMC, was sequenced without prior sorting. The sequencing here drew on lung tumor tissue, taken at surgery. The chain has TRBV20-1 and TRBJ2-7; 13 bases line up with TRBD2. This sequence originates from a male donor with early-stage non-small cell lung cancer. The CDR3 DNA sequence: TGCAGTGCTACCGGGACTAGCGGGACGTCCTCCTACGAGCAGTACTTC. Protein product: CSATGTSGTSSYEQYF.